This T cell receptor (beta chain) was documented in a study of T-cell memory formation after mild COVID-19. TCRdb processed the 5' RACE reads anew with MiXCR; each CDR3 protein has one entry. The repertoire holds about 290,000 distinct CDR3 sequences, with around 15% as singletons. This clonotype was counted a few times. The receptor was isolated from a man younger than 30 who had mild COVID-19 (a few samples of this study predate the infection). Cell type and time point are not known. The sequenced sample was PBMCs or a T cell subset sorted from them (not recorded which).

The CDR3 loop reads CASSLFGLAAVMEQYF. CDR3 nucleotides: TGTGCCAGCAGCTTGTTCGGACTAGCGGCAGTCATGGAGCAGTACTTC. The chain combines TRBV5-6 with TRBJ2-7; 10 bases align to TRBD2. The germline V gene has CDR1 SGHDT and CDR2 YYEEEE. The CDR3 totals 16 residues. V was pared by 1 base and J by 7 bases, with 11 bases of the junction left unmatched.